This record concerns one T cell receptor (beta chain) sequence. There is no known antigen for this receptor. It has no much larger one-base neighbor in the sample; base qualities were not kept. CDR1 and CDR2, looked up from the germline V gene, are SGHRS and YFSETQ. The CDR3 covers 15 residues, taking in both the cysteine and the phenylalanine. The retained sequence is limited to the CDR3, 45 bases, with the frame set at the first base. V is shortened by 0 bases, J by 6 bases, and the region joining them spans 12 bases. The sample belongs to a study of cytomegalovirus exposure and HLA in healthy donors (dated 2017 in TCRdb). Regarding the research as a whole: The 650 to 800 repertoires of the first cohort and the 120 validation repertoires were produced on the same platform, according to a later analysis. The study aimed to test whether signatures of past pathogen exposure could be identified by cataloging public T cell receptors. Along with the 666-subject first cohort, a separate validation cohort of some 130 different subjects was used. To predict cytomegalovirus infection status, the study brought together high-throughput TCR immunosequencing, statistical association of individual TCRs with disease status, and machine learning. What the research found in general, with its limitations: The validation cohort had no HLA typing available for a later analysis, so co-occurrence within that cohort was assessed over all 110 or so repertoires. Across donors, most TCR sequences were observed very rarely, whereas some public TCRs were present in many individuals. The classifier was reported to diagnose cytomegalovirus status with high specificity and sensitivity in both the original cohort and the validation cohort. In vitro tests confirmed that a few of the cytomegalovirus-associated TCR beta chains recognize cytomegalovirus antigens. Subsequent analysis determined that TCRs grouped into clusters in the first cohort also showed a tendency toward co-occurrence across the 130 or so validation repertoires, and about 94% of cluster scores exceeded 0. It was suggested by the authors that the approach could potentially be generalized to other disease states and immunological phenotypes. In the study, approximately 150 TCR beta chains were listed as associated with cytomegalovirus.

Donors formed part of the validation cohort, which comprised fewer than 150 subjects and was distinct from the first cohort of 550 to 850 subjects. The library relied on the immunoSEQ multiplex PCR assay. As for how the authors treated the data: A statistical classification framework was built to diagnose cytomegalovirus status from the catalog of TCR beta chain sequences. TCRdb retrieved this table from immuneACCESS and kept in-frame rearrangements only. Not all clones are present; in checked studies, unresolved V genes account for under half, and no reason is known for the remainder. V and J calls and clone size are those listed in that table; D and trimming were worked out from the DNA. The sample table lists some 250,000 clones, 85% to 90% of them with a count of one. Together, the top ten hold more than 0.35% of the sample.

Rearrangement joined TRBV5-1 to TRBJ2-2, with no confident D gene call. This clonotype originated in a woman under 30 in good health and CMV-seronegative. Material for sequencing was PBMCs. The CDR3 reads CASSLDNRVAGELFF. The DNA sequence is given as TGCGCCAGCAGCTTGGATAATAGAGTTGCCGGGGAGCTGTTTTTT.